The 9 T cell receptor beta chains presented below share a single source sample, sequenced in a study of vaccination and CD4 T cells after COVID-19. No antigen is known for these receptors. Sequenced with the Oncomine TCR Beta short-read assay was DNA taken from cultured CD4+ T cells. TCRdb reanalysed the PCR reads using MiXCR and keeps one entry per CDR3 protein. Among approximately 15,000 distinct CDR3 sequences listed, around 56% were seen once. Treatment indicated: approximately 11-day PBMC culture with coronavirus spike peptide pools or control peptides (ViraFEST assay). Sequencing input: CD4+ T cells from blood, cultured in vitro. These receptors were obtained from a human donor who had recovered from COVID-19.

The chain has TRBV5-1 and TRBJ2-3; 12 nucleotides line up with TRBD2. This CDR3 spans 17 amino acids. Germline V gives CDR1 SGHRS, CDR2 YFSETQ. Trimming cost V 3 bases and J 2 bases; bases outside gene matches: 7. CDR3 loop: CASSSLTSGGLTDTQYF. CDR3 DNA: TGCGCCAGCAGCTCCTTGACTAGCGGGGGCCTCACAGATACGCAGTATTTT.

V gene TRBV10-3 combines with J gene TRBJ1-5; D gene ambiguous. Trimming took off 10 bases at V and 5 bases at J, with 15 bases between the two ends. Looked up from germline, CDR1 is ENHRY and CDR2 is SYGVKD. CDR3 size: 13 residues. CDR3 sequence reads: CASSRPGDQPQHF. CDR3 DNA: TGTGCCAGCAGCCGACCTGGCGATCAGCCCCAGCATTTT.

This chain connects TRBV5-4 to TRBJ2-3; 9 nucleotides agree with TRBD2. Trimming took 5 bases from V and 2 from J; bases not matched to a gene: 6. CDR1 and CDR2 from the germline V gene are SGHNT and YYREEE (reference sequence). The CDR3 consists of 15 residues. CDR3 sequence reads: CASSSLAGYTDTQYF. In DNA, the CDR3 is TGTGCCAGCAGTTCTCTAGCGGGATACACAGATACGCAGTATTTT.

The chain is built from TRBV6-2 or TRBV6-3 and TRBJ1-5; a possible D gene is TRBD1 (6 bases). The CDR3 is 14 amino acids. Trimming pared 8 bases from V and 7 bases from J, leaving 18 bases between. Germline V gives CDR1 MNHEY, CDR2 SVGEGT. This CDR3 reads CASGQRGGGQPQHF. CDR3 coding DNA: TGTGCCAGCGGCCAGCGGGGGGGGGGCCAGCCCCAGCATTTT.

V and J are TRBV11-3 and TRBJ2-7; 7 bases align to TRBD2. The CDR3 runs to 14 residues. V dropped 3 bases and J dropped 0; count of bases not matched to a gene: 2. The germline CDR1 and CDR2 sequences are SGHNT and YENEEA. This chain's CDR3 is CASSFRGGSYEQYF. The CDR3 DNA sequence: TGTGCCAGCAGCTTCCGCGGGGGCTCCTACGAGCAGTACTTC.

This clonotype occurred a few times. The CDR3 bases are TGTGCCAGCAGTCCGGGGACTAGCAGGGGGAGTCCCGGGGAGCTGTTTTTT. This translates into CASSPGTSRGSPGELFF. This rearrangement joins TRBV6-1 to TRBJ2-2; 9 bases agree with TRBD2. CDR1 is MNHNS, CDR2 SASEGT, per germline. V lost 5 bases, J lost 6 bases, and 13 bases stayed unmatched. CDR3 size: 17 residues.

V usage is TRBV20-1 and J usage is TRBJ1-2, with 11 bases fitting TRBD1. Trimming cost V 0 bases and J 7 bases; bases outside gene matches: 4. Germline V gene sequence: CDR1 DFQATT, CDR2 SNEGSKA (reference sequence). The CDR3 has 14 residues. The CDR3 region is CSARDGQGAGGYTF. As DNA, the CDR3 is TGCAGTGCTAGAGATGGACAGGGGGCAGGTGGCTACACCTTC.

The chain uses TRBV4-3 and TRBJ1-4; possibly TRBD1 for D (5 bases). Germline values: CDR1 LGHNA, CDR2 YSLEER. Trimming took 3 bases from V and 3 from J, leaving 8 bases between them. The CDR3 totals 14 residues. CDR3 nucleotide sequence: TGCGCCAGCAGCCACGGGGGTTCTAATGAAAAACTGTTTTTT. Protein sequence: CASSHGGSNEKLFF.

The chain's CDR3 is CASSSSVMDTGELFF. In DNA form, the CDR3 reads TGTGCCAGCAGCTCCTCGGTTATGGACACCGGGGAGCTGTTTTTT. The V gene is TRBV5-6, the J gene TRBJ2-2; no clear D gene. Trimming shortened V by 3 bases and J by 3 bases, and 12 bases separated the two germline ends. Germline CDR1 reads SGHDT; CDR2 reads YYEEEE. The CDR3 runs 15 residues.